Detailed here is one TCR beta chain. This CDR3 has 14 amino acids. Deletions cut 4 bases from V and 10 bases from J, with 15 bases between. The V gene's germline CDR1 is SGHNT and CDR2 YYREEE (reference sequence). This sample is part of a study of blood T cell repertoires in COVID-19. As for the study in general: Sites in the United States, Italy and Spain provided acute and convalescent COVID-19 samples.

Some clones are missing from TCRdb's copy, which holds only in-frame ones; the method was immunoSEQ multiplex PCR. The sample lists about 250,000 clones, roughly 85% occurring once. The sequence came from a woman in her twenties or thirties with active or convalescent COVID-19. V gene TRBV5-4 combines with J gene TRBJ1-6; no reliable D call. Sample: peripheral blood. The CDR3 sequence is CASSPIRGRSPLHF. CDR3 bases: TGTGCCAGCAGCCCCATACGGGGAAGATCACCCCTCCACTTT.